What follows is one TCR beta chain and its context. No cognate antigen has been identified for it. No per-base quality is available; no much larger clone lies one base away. The sample originates from a study of shared clonotypes between healthy human individuals (dated by TCRdb to the early 2020s). About the study as a whole: The cohort comprised a couple of women and a few men aged 18 to 49 years. For each donor, CD4 naive and CD4 memory were each run on three plates, CD8 naive on two plates, and CD8 memory on one plate. Blood TCR repertoires of four to six healthy adults were deeply sequenced to estimate repertoire size and the extent of clonotype sharing between individuals. To increase sequencing depth and limit assay-specific biases, different laboratories used diverse techniques to prepare libraries and sequence TCR repertoires. Per donor, leukapheresis produced somewhere between about 0.9 and 9.5 billion PBMCs.

Healthy HIV-negative adults with no recently reported acute infections or vaccinations were included as donors. Only Caucasian adults living in Nashville, Tennessee, USA were represented among the donors. CD4+ T cells were enriched through magnetic negative selection, after which naive cells were positively selected on CD45RA and the remaining negative fraction served as the memory subset. Blood was obtained by leukapheresis, after which PBMCs were separated by Ficoll-Histopaque density gradient centrifugation and cryopreserved in liquid nitrogen vapor phase. Analytical flow cytometry was used to check the purity and quantity of each magnetically sorted T cell population. Each sorted fraction had its genomic DNA isolated and then quantified by UV absorbance on a Nanodrop 2000c. Relative to germline, V is 0 bases shorter and J is 7 bases shorter, with 8 bases between their ends. CDR1 and CDR2 are read off the germline V gene (reference sequence) as SGHNT and YYREEE. Counted from cysteine to phenylalanine, this CDR3 has 13 amino acids. The only DNA kept is the CDR3, 39 bases in frame from the first base.

Using the deep immunoSEQ assay, multiplex PCR amplified TCR CDR3 regions from genomic DNA. Extracted genomic DNA from each cell subset was distributed evenly across all wells of several immunoSEQ 96-well plates, and each plate was treated as a replicate. For sorted subsets, each replicate PCR was loaded with about 0.2 ug genomic DNA, equivalent to approximately 27,000 T cell genomes. The purified libraries were quantified using a Qubit 3.0 fluorometer, sized with a Bioanalyzer 2100, and then quantified again using the KAPA Library Quantification kit. Each immunoSEQ 96-well plate was sequenced on its own single-read 150-cycle Illumina NextSeq 550 flow cell. For the original study's pipeline: Because the immunoSEQ output included only junctional sequences and no quality scores, the filtering could not be the same as the filtering used for full-length reads. Sequences were annotated with PyIR, a Python wrapper for IgBLAST v1.9, using IMGT germline references to assign V/J genes and CDR3. Any read was removed if the V/J assignment was weak (E-value above 1e-6), the CDR3 was missing, or the read contained stop codons, out-of-frame junctions, or ambiguous translated residues. V3J clonotypes were defined by identical inferred V gene, J gene, and CDR3 amino acid sequence. To compute the percentage overlap between repertoires, the number of shared unique clonotypes was divided by the size of the smaller repertoire. Richness of each repertoire was evaluated using RTK rarefaction, the Chao1 estimator, and Recon v2.1 estimates of unobserved clonotypes. Generation probabilities for all TCRbeta clonotypes obtained by the gDNA method from a handful of donors were computed using OLGA. TCRdb mirrors the immuneACCESS table, restricted to in-frame sequences. Some clones are absent from its copies; in checked studies, under half trace to an unresolved V gene, and the reason for the others is unknown. V and J calls and clone size are copied from that table; D and trimming were computed from the DNA. The sample table records about 600,000 clones; 97% of these occur just once. The top ten hold 0.055% to 0.07% of the sample.

Broad study findings and their caveats: Larger estimated clonotype richness was generally found for naive subsets than for memory subsets. Sampling was restricted to blood, and TCR repertoires in tissues likely differ from the TCR repertoires found in blood. Incomplete sequencing was indicated by rarefaction of sorted-subset datasets, despite the large sequencing depth. Based on pairwise subsampling, the degree of clonotype sharing among donors was expected to be affected by sequencing depth. Across four donors, about 5% of naive CD4, approximately 3.6% of naive CD8, about 2% of memory CD4, and 0.4% of memory CD8 clonotypes were shared. Because the study included only a small number of donors, the genetic and exposure-history diversity represented was limited. Compared with non-shared clonotypes, clonotypes shared by all four sorted-subset donors had higher generation probabilities.

The TCR was taken from a young woman in good health. The sequence is built from TRBV5-4 and TRBJ2-1, with a weak D call of TRBD2 (6 bases match). Sequencing was done on a sample of naive CD4+ T cells sorted from blood. Per the publication, the cell subset or site label means: CD45RA+ positively selected. The sequenced DNA: TGTGCCAGCAGCTTGGTAGGAGGGAATGAGCAGTTCTTC. Its amino acids are CASSLVGGNEQFF.